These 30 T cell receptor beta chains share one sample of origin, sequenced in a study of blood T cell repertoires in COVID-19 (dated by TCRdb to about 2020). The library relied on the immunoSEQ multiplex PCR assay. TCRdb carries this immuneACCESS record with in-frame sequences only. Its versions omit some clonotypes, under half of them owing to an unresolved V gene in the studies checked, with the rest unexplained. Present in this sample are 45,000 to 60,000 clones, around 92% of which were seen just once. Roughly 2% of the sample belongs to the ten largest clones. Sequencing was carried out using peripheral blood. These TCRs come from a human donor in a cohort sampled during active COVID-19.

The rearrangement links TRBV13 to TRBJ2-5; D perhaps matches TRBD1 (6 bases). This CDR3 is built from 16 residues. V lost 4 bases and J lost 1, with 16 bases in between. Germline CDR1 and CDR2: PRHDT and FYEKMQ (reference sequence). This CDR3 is CASSSTGQNGQETQYF. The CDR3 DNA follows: TGTGCCAGCAGCTCAACCGGACAGAATGGCCAAGAGACCCAGTACTTC.

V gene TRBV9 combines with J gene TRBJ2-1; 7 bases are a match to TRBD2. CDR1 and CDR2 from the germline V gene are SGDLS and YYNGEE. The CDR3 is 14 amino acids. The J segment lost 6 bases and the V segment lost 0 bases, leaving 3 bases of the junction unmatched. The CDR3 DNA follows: TGTGCCAGCAGCGTAGAAACTAGCGCCAATGAGCAGTTCTTC. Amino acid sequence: CASSVETSANEQFF.

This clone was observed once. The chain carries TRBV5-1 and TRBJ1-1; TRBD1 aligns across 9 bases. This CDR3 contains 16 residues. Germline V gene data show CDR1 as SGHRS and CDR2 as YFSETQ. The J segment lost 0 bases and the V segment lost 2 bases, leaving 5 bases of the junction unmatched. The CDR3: CASSLGTGSMNTEAFF. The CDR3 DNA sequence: TGCGCCAGCAGCTTAGGGACAGGGTCAATGAACACTGAAGCTTTCTTT.

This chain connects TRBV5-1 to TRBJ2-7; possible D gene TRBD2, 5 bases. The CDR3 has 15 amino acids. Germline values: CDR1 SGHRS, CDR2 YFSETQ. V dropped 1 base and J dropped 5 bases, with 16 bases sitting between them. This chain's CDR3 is CASSLSGVWANEQYF. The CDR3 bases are TGCGCCAGCAGCTTGTCCGGGGTCTGGGCCAACGAGCAGTACTTC.

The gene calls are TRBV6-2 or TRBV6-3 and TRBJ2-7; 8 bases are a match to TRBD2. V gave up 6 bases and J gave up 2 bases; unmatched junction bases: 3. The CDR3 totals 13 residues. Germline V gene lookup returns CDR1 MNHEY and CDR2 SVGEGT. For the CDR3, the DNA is TGTGCCAGCAGCGGGGGGGCCCCCTACGAGCAGTACTTC. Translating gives CASSGGAPYEQYF.

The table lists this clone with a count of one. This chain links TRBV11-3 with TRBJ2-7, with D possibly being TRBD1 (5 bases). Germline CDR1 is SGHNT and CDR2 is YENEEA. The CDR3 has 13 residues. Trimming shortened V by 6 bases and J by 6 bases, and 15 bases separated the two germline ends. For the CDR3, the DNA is TGTGCCAGCAGTAAGGGGAAAGGTCTCGAGCAGTACTTC. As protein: CASSKGKGLEQYF.

CDR3 loop: CASSLVAGEETQYF. CDR3 DNA: TGTGCCAGCAGCTTGGTAGCGGGAGAAGAGACCCAGTACTTC. This chain links TRBV5-4 with TRBJ2-5, with TRBD2 identical over 9 bases. The junction had 0 bases not matched to a gene; V was cut back by 0 bases and J by 3 bases. Per the germline V gene, CDR1 is SGHNT and CDR2 is YYREEE (reference sequence). The CDR3 sequence is 14 residues long.

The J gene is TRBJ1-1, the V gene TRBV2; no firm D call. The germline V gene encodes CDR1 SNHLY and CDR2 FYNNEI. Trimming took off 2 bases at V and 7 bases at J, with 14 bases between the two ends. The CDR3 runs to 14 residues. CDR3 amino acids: CASSELDGFGEAFF. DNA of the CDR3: TGTGCCAGCAGTGAATTAGATGGTTTTGGTGAAGCTTTCTTT.

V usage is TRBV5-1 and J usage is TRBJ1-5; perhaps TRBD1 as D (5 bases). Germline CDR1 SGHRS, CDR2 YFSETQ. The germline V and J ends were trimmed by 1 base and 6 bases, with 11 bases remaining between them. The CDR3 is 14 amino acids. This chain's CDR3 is CASSLSSGGQPQHF. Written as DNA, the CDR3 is TGCGCCAGCAGCTTGTCATCGGGGGGTCAGCCCCAGCATTTT.

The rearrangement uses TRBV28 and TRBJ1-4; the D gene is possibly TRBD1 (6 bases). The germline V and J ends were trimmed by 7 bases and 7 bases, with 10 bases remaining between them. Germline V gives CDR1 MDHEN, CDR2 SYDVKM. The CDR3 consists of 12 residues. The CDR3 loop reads CASTRGPEKLFF. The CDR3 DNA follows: TGTGCCAGCACGCGGGGGCCTGAAAAACTGTTTTTT.

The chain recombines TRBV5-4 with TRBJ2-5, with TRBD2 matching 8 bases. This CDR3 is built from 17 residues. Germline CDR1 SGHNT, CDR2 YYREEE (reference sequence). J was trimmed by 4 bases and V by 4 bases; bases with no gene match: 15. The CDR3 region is CASSRRAVLADRETQYF. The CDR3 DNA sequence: TGTGCCAGCAGCCGGCGGGCGGTACTAGCGGATCGAGAGACCCAGTACTTC.

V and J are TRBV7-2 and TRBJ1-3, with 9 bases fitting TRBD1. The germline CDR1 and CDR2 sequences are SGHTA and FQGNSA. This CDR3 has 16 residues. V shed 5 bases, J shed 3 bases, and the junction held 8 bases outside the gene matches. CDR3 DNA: TGTGCCAGCAGCCACCCACAGGGGGCGTTTGGAAACACCATATATTTT. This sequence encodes CASSHPQGAFGNTIYF.

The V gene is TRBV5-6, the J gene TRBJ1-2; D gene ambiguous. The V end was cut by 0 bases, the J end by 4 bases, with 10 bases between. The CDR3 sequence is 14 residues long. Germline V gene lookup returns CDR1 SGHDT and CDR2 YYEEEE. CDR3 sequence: CASSLGIRSYGYTF. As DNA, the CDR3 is TGTGCCAGCAGCTTGGGCATACGGTCCTATGGCTACACCTTC.

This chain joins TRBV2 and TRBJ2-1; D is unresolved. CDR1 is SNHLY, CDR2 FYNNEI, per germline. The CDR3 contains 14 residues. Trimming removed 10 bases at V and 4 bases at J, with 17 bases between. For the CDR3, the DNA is TGTGCCACCCGAGCCTCGGCGGCATACAATGAGCAGTTCTTC. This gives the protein CATRASAAYNEQFF.

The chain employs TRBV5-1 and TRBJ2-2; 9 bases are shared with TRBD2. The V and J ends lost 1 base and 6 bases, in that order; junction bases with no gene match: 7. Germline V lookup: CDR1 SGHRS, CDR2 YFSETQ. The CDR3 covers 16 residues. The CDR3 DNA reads TGCGCCAGCAGCTTGATAGCGGGGGCCACTCCCGGGGAGCTGTTTTTT. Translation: CASSLIAGATPGELFF.

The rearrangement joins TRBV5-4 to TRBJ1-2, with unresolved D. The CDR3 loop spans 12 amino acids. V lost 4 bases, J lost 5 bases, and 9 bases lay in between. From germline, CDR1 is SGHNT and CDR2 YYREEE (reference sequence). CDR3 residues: CASSLGGYGYTF. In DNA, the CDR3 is TGTGCCAGCAGCCTCGGAGGGTATGGCTACACCTTC.

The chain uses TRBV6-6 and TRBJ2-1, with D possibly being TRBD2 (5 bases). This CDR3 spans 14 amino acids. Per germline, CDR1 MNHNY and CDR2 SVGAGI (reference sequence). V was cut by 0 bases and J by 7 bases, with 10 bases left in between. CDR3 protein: CASSYSTKRNEQFF. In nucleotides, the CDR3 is TGTGCCAGCAGTTACTCCACCAAGCGGAATGAGCAGTTCTTC.

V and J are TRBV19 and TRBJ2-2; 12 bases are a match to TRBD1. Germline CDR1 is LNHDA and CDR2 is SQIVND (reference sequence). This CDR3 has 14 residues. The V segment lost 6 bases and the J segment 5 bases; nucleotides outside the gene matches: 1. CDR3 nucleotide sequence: TGTGCCAGTAGGGGACAGGGGGCGACCGGGGAGCTGTTTTTT. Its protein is CASRGQGATGELFF. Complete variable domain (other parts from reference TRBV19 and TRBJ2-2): DGGITQSPKYLFRKEGQNVTLSCEQNLNHDAMYWYRQDPGQGLRLIYYSQIVNDFQKGDIAEGYSVSREKKESFPLTVTSAQKNPTAFYLCASRGQGATGELFFGEGSRLTVL.

CDR3: CASSLVLAGTQYF. CDR3 DNA sequence: TGTGCCAGCAGCTTGGTGTTGGCAGGTACGCAGTATTTT. This chain uses TRBV5-8 with TRBJ2-3; D uncertain. Germline V gives CDR1 SGHTS, CDR2 YDEGEE. This CDR3 has 13 residues. The ends were cut back, 0 bases at V and 8 bases at J, with 10 bases in the middle.

The CDR3 nucleotides read TGTGCCAGCAGCAAGAGACTAGGCTCCTACGAGCAGTACTTC. Amino acid sequence: CASSKRLGSYEQYF. The rearrangement uses TRBV6-5 and TRBJ2-7, with D possibly matching TRBD2 (6 bases). The V end lost 6 bases, the J end lost 0 bases, and 12 bases lay between the germline ends. This CDR3 spans 14 amino acids. Germline V gene lookup returns CDR1 MNHEY and CDR2 SVGAGI.

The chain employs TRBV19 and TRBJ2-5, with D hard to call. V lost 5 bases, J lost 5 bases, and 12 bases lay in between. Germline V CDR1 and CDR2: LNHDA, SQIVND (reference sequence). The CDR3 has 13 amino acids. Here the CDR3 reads CASSLRSAETQYF. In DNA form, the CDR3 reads TGTGCCAGTAGTCTCCGCTCAGCGGAGACCCAGTACTTC. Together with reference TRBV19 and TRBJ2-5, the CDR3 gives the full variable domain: DGGITQSPKYLFRKEGQNVTLSCEQNLNHDAMYWYRQDPGQGLRLIYYSQIVNDFQKGDIAEGYSVSREKKESFPLTVTSAQKNPTAFYLCASSLRSAETQYFGPGTRLLVL.

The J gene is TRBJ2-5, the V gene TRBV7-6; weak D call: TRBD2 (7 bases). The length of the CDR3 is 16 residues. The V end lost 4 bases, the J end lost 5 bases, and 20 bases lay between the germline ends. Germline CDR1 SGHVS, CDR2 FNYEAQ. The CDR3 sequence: CASSSGGGGAGETQYF. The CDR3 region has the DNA TGTGCCAGCAGCTCTGGAGGCGGGGGCGCGGGGGAGACCCAGTACTTC.

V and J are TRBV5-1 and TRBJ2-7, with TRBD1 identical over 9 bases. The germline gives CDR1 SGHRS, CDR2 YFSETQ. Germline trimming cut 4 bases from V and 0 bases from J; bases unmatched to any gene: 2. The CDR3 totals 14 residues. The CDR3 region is CASSMGQGSYEQYF. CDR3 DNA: TGCGCCAGCAGCATGGGACAGGGCTCCTACGAGCAGTACTTC.

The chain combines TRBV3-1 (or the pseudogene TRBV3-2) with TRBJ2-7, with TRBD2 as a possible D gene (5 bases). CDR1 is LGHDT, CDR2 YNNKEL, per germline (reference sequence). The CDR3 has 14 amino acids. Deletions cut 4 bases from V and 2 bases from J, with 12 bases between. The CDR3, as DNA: TGTGCCAGCAGCCGAATTACTAGTGCCTACGAGCAGTACTTC. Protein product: CASSRITSAYEQYF.

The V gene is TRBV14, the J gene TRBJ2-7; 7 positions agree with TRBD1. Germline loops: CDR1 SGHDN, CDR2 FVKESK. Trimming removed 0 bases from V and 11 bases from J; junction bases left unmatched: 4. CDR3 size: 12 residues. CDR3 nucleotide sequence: TGTGCCAGCAGCCAAGAAAGGGACAGCAAGTACTTC. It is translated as CASSQERDSKYF.

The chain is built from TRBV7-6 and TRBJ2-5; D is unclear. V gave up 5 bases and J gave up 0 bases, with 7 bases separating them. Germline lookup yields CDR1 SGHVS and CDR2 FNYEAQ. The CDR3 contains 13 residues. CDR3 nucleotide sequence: TGTGCCAGCAGCCGCGGTGACCAAGAGACCCAGTACTTC. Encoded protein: CASSRGDQETQYF.

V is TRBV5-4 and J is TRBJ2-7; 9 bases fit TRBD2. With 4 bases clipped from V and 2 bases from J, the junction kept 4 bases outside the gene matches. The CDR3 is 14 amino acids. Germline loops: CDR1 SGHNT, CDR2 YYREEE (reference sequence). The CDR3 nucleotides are TGTGCCAGCAGCCCCGGGACTAGCCCCTACGAGCAGTACTTC. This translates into CASSPGTSPYEQYF.

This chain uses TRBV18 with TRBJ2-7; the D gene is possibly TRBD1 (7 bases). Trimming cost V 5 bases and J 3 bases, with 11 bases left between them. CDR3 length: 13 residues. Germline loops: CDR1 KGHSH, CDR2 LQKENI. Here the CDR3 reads CASSAGQIYEQYF. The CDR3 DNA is TGTGCCAGCTCAGCGGGACAGATCTACGAGCAGTACTTC. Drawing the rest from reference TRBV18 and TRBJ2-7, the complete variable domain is NAGVMQNPRHLVRRRGQEARLRCSPMKGHSHVYWYRQLPEEGLKFMVYLQKENIIDESGMPKERFSAEFPKEGPSILRIQQVVRGDSAAYFCASSAGQIYEQYFGPGTRLTVT.

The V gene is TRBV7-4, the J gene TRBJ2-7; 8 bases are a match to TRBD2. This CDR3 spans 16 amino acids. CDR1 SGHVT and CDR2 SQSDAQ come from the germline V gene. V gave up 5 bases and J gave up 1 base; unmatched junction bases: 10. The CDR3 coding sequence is TGTGCCAGCAGCCCCCGGGGGAGCGGGAGTTCCTACGAGCAGTACTTC. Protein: CASSPRGSGSSYEQYF. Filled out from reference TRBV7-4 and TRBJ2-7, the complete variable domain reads GAGVSQSPRYKVAKRGRDVALRCDSISGHVTLYWYRQTLGQGSEVLTYSQSDAQRDKSGRPSGRFSAERPERSVSTLKIQRTEQGDSAVYLCASSPRGSGSSYEQYFGPGTRLTVT.

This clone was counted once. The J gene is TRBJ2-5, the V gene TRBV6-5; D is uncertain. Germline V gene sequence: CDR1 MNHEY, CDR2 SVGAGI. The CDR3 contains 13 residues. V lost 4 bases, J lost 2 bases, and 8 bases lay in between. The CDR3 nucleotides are TGTGCCAGCAGTTCCGACTTACAAGAGACCCAGTACTTC. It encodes CASSSDLQETQYF.